These 16 T cell receptor beta chains were sequenced from one sample in a study of T cell responses to AZD1222 COVID-19 vaccine. Sequencing used immunoSEQ multiplex PCR; TCRdb keeps in-frame clones, though not all of them. The sample has around 180,000 clones; over 70% are singletons. The starting material was peripheral blood, obtained on day 0 of MenACWY control vaccination. These TCRs come from an adult in good health.

The V call is TRBV5-1, the J call TRBJ1-2; D remains unclear. Trimming pared 0 bases from V and 0 bases from J, leaving 9 bases between. The germline V gene has CDR1 SGHRS and CDR2 YFSETQ. There are 15 residues in the CDR3. CDR3 sequence reads: CASSLETPSNYGYTF. CDR3 coding DNA: TGCGCCAGCAGCTTGGAGACACCTTCTAACTATGGCTACACCTTC.

This sequence joins TRBV30 and TRBJ1-1; 8 bases agree with TRBD1. The germline V gene has CDR1 GTSNPN and CDR2 SVGIG (reference sequence). The junction had 7 bases not matched to a gene; V was cut back by 5 bases and J by 5 bases. The CDR3 has 13 residues. In DNA, the CDR3 is TGTGCCTGGCAGGTGACAGGGGAGACTGAAGCTTTCTTT. It encodes CAWQVTGETEAFF.

The gene calls are TRBV10-3 and TRBJ2-2; 8 positions match TRBD1. V lost 11 bases and J lost 3; bases outside the gene matches: 8. The CDR3 loop spans 14 amino acids. Germline loops: CDR1 ENHRY, CDR2 SYGVKD. CDR3: CAAHRGTDTGELFF. The CDR3 coding sequence is TGTGCCGCCCACAGGGGGACAGACACCGGGGAGCTGTTTTTT.

The chain couples TRBV7-8 to TRBJ1-2; D unresolved. In germline, CDR1 is SGHVS, CDR2 FQNEAQ. This CDR3 spans 15 amino acids. Trimming pared 5 bases from V and 5 bases from J, leaving 18 bases between. The CDR3 protein is CASSDRLSSLYGYTF. CDR3 DNA: TGTGCCAGCAGCGATCGTCTTTCGTCTTTATATGGCTACACCTTC.

The rearrangement joins TRBV6-6 to TRBJ2-2; no definite D call. Germline loops: CDR1 MNHNY, CDR2 SVGAGI (reference sequence). The length of the CDR3 is 13 residues. Trimming pared 2 bases from V and 6 bases from J, leaving 7 bases between. CDR3 bases: TGTGCCAGCAGTTACGGAAGGGCCGGGGAGCTGTTTTTT. Its translation is CASSYGRAGELFF.

The V and J genes are TRBV18 and TRBJ1-5, with no clear D. This CDR3 is 14 amino acids long. Trimming stripped 0 bases from V and 7 bases from J, with 10 bases between. Germline V gene data show CDR1 as KGHSH and CDR2 as LQKENI. The CDR3 nucleotides are TGTGCCAGCTCACCACCTAATTCGAACCAGCCCCAGCATTTT. Protein: CASSPPNSNQPQHF.

This sequence joins TRBV7-9 and TRBJ2-7; 9 bases line up with TRBD2. V shed 5 bases and J 3 bases; nucleotides not matched to a gene: 11. The CDR3 extends over 16 amino acids. Germline CDR1 is SEHNR and CDR2 is FQNEAQ (reference sequence). CDR3 loop: CASSTLSGGPGYEQYF. CDR3 DNA sequence: TGTGCCAGCAGCACCCTTAGCGGGGGACCCGGCTACGAGCAGTACTTC.

The genes are TRBV5-4 and TRBJ2-7; a possible D gene is TRBD2 (6 bases). The CDR3 loop spans 15 amino acids. Germline lookup yields CDR1 SGHNT and CDR2 YYREEE (reference sequence). Trimming cost V 0 bases and J 0 bases, with 10 bases left between them. The DNA for the CDR3 is TGTGCCAGCAGCTTGGAGTCTAGCGCCTCCTACGAGCAGTACTTC. Translating gives CASSLESSASYEQYF. The full variable domain, its missing parts supplied by reference TRBV5-4 and TRBJ2-7, is ETGVTQSPTHLIKTRGQQVTLRCSSQSGHNTVSWYQQALGQGPQFIFQYYREEENGRGNFPPRFSGLQFPNYSSELNVNALELDDSALYLCASSLESSASYEQYFGPGTRLTVT.

The chain combines TRBV14 with TRBJ2-7; unclear D gene. Germline CDR1 reads SGHDN; CDR2 reads FVKESK. The CDR3 has 15 amino acids. V was trimmed by 1 base and J by 4 bases, leaving 14 bases between them. The CDR3 loop is CASSQGGLLEYEQYF. For the CDR3, the DNA is TGTGCCAGCAGCCAAGGTGGTCTTTTGGAATACGAGCAGTACTTC.

V gene TRBV19 combines with J gene TRBJ1-2; the match to TRBD1 covers 12 bases. The CDR3 sequence is 14 residues long. The junction had 2 bases not matched to a gene; V was cut back by 3 bases and J by 6 bases. Germline assignment: CDR1 LNHDA and CDR2 SQIVND (reference sequence). For the CDR3, the DNA is TGTGCCAGTAGTATTGGGACAGGGGGCGATGGCTACACCTTC. Translated, it gives CASSIGTGGDGYTF.

This sequence joins TRBV19 and TRBJ2-5; 11 bases fit TRBD2. The CDR3 length is 17 residues. J gave up 3 bases and V 4 bases, and 10 bases lay outside the gene matches. CDR1 and CDR2 from the germline V gene are LNHDA and SQIVND (reference sequence). The CDR3 sequence: CASSNLAGGLAEETQYF. CDR3 nucleotide sequence: TGTGCCAGTAGTAACCTCGCCGGGGGACTAGCGGAAGAGACCCAGTACTTC.

This chain joins TRBV7-6 and TRBJ1-1, with 8 positions matching TRBD1. This CDR3 has 15 residues. CDR1 is SGHVS and CDR2 is FNYEAQ in the germline V gene. V shed 3 bases and J 0 bases; nucleotides not matched to a gene: 3. CDR3 loop: CASSLTGAVNTEAFF. In DNA form, the CDR3 reads TGTGCCAGCAGCTTGACAGGGGCGGTGAACACTGAAGCTTTCTTT.

The chain joins TRBV28 to TRBJ2-5, with D uncertain. The ends were cut back, 7 bases at V and 1 base at J, with 16 bases in the middle. The CDR3 length is 15 residues. In germline, CDR1 is MDHEN, CDR2 SYDVKM. CDR3 residues: CASTPGLYAQETQYF. Written as DNA, the CDR3 is TGTGCCAGCACCCCCGGGCTGTATGCCCAAGAGACCCAGTACTTC.

The chain has TRBV28 and TRBJ1-2; D perhaps matches TRBD1 (6 bases). V was pared by 11 bases and J by 3 bases, with 13 bases between. Germline V gene lookup returns CDR1 MDHEN and CDR2 SYDVKM. CDR3 size: 12 residues. The CDR3 region has the DNA TGTGCCCTGCGGGGGGCAGACTATGGCTACACCTTC. As protein: CALRGADYGYTF.

The rearrangement uses TRBV5-6 and TRBJ1-1; D is possibly TRBD1 (5 bases). The CDR3 contains 15 residues. The germline gives CDR1 SGHDT, CDR2 YYEEEE. Trimming cost V 0 bases and J 10 bases, with 19 bases left between them. This CDR3 is CASSLVRDGLLGAFF. CDR3 sequence (DNA): TGTGCCAGCAGCTTGGTCCGGGACGGTCTGCTTGGAGCTTTCTTT.

This clone was seen only a few times. The chain uses TRBV2 and TRBJ1-4; 9 bases are a match to TRBD1. V gave up 1 base and J gave up 9 bases; unmatched junction bases: 9. This CDR3 spans 16 amino acids. CDR1 is SNHLY, CDR2 FYNNEI, per germline. The CDR3 DNA is TGTGCCAGCAGTGAAGGGTTGACGGGACAGGGAAAAAAACTGTTTTTT. This encodes CASSEGLTGQGKKLFF.